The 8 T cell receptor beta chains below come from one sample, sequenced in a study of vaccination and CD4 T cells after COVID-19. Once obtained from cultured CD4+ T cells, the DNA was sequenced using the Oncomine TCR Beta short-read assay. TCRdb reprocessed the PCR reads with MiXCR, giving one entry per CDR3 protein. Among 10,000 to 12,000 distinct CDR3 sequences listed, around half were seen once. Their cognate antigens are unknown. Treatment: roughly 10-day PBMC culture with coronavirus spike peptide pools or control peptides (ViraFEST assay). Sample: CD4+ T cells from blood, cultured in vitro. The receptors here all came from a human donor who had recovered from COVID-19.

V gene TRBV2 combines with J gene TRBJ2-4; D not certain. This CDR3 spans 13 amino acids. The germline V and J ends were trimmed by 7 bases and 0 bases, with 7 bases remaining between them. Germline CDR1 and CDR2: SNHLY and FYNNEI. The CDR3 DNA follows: TGTGCCAGCAATCGAGTAGCCAAAAACATTCAGTACTTC. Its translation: CASNRVAKNIQYF.

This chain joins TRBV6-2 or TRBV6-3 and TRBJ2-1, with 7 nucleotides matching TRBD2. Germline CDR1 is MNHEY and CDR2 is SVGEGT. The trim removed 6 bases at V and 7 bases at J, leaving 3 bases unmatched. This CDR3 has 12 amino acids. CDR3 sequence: CASRRLANEQFF. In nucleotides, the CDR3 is TGTGCCAGCAGAAGACTAGCAAATGAGCAGTTCTTC.

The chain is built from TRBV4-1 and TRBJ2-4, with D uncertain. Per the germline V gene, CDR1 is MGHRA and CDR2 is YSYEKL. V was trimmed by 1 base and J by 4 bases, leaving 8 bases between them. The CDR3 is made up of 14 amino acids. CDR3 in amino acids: CASSQVGGKNIQYF. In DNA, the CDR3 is TGCGCCAGCAGCCAAGTGGGCGGTAAAAACATTCAGTACTTC.

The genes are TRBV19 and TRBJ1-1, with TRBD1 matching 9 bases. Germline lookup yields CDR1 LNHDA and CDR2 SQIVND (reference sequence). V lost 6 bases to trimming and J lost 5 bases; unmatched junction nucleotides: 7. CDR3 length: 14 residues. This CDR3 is CASRVTGGGTEAFF. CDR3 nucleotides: TGTGCCAGTAGGGTAACAGGGGGCGGGACTGAAGCTTTCTTT.

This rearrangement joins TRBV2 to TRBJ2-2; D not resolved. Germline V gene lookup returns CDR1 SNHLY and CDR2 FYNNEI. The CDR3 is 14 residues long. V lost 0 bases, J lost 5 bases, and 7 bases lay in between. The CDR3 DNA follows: TGTGCCAGCAGTGAAGCACTGCCAACCGGGGAGCTGTTTTTT. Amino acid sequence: CASSEALPTGELFF.

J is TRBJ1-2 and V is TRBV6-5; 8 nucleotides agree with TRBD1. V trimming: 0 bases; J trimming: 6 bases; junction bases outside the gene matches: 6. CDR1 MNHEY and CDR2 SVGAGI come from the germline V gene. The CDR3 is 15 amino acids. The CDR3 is CASSYSVDRGDGYTF. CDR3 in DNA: TGTGCCAGCAGTTACTCTGTAGACAGGGGCGATGGCTACACCTTC.

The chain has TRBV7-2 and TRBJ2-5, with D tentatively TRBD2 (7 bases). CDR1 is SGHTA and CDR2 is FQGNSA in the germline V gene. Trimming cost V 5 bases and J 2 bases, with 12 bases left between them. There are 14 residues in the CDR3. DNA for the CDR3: TGTGCCAGCAGCCGTGGGGGGGCACAAGAGACCCAGTACTTC. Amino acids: CASSRGGAQETQYF. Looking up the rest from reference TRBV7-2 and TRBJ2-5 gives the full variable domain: GAGVSQSPSNKVTEKGKDVELRCDPISGHTALYWYRQSLGQGLEFLIYFQGNSAPDKSGLPSDRFSAERTGGSVSTLTIQRTQQEDSAVYLCASSRGGAQETQYFGPGTRLLVL.

The CDR3 sequence: CASGRVSNQPQHF. CDR3 DNA sequence: TGTGCCAGCGGGAGGGTTAGCAATCAGCCCCAGCATTTT. The V gene is TRBV7-8, the J gene TRBJ1-5; D is uncertain. The CDR3 extends over 13 amino acids. The germline V gene has CDR1 SGHVS and CDR2 FQNEAQ. Between the trimmed V and J ends, which lost 8 bases and 0 bases, there was a span of 8 bases.